This T cell receptor beta chain was sequenced in a study of T-cell reconstitution after alpha-beta-depleted transplantation in children. It was with unique molecular identifiers that the TCRbeta library was prepared. TCRdb re-called the PCR reads through MiXCR, storing one row per CDR3 protein. The sample shows 84,000 or so distinct CDR3 sequences, around 15% of them seen only once. The specimen comprised PBMCs, mostly from graft donor cells, sampled 180 days after TCRalphabeta/CD19-depleted stem cell transplant. The TCR sequence derives from a male patient aged 2-15 years who had a stem cell transplant for acute lymphoblastic leukemia, so the T cells may come from the graft donor.

In DNA form, the CDR3 reads TGCAGTGCTATTGAACAAAGTGAATATAGCAATCAGCCCCAGCATTTT. It translates to CSAIEQSEYSNQPQHF. The chain recombines TRBV20-1 with TRBJ1-5, with D unclear. This CDR3 comprises 16 residues. The germline CDR1 and CDR2 sequences are DFQATT and SNEGSKA (reference sequence). Trimming took off 4 bases at V and 0 bases at J, with 16 bases between the two ends.